Sequencing of this T cell receptor beta chain was carried out in a study of blood T cell repertoires in COVID-19. In the study overall: PBMCs, B-cell-depleted T cells, or T cells were the source of the cDNA or gDNA that made up the material.

The germline V gene has CDR1 SEHNR and CDR2 FQNEAQ (reference sequence). With V trimmed by 2 bases and J by 3 bases, 3 bases remained unmatched. This CDR3 contains 15 residues. Original processing methods: Cell counts per sample came from amplifying reference gene primers. Repertoires were generated with immunoSEQ multiplex PCR, while TCRdb's copy carries only in-frame clones and drops some. V and J calls and clone size are copied from that table; D and trimming were computed from the DNA. Of roughly 160,000 clones listed, roughly nine tenths were seen once; the top ten hold almost 1%. The sample comprised peripheral blood. The source of this sequence is a man aged 18 to 35 with acute or convalescent COVID-19. This sequence joins TRBV7-9 and TRBJ2-5; 10 bases are a match to TRBD2. The CDR3 region has the DNA TGTGCCAGCAGCTTACAAAGCGGGGGGGAAGAGACCCAGTACTTC. Its translation: CASSLQSGGEETQYF.